The sample holds one count of the clone carrying this T cell receptor (beta chain). 60 Vbeta and 13 Jbeta primers were used in PCR. As handled by the study authors: Unique TCR beta chains totaled 65 million to 95 million in a later count, with roughly 10 million of them shared. Some clones are missing from TCRdb's copy, which holds only in-frame ones; the method was immunoSEQ multiplex PCR. The V and J calls and clone size are taken from that table; D and trimming were inferred from the DNA. Of around 110,000 clones detected, over 75% appear once; the ten largest clones hold 2.1%. This sample was included in a study of cytomegalovirus exposure and HLA in healthy donors. Between the trimmed V and J ends, which lost 5 bases and 3 bases, there was a span of 13 bases. The CDR3 consists of 15 residues. Germline values: CDR1 MDHEN, CDR2 SYDVKM.

V gene TRBV28 combines with J gene TRBJ1-4; maybe TRBD1 (5 bases). This clonotype originated in a man aged 25-45 years in good health and CMV-seronegative. The sequencing sample was made of PBMCs. The chain's CDR3 is CASSEARGANEKLFF. The CDR3 bases are TGTGCCAGCAGTGAGGCCCGGGGGGCTAATGAAAAACTGTTTTTT.